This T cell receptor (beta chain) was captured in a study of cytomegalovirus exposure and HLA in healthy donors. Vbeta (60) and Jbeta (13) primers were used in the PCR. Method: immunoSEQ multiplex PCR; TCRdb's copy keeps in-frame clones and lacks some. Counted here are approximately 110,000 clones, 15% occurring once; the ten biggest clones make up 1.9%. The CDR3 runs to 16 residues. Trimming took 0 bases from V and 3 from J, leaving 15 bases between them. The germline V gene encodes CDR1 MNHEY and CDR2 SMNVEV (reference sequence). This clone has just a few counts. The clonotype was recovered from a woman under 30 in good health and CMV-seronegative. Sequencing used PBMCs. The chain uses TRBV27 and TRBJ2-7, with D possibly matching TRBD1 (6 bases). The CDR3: CASSLSMTGQLYEQYF. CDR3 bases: TGTGCCAGCAGTTTATCCATGACCGGACAGCTCTACGAGCAGTACTTC.